The T cell receptor beta chain described here comes from a study of shared clonotypes between healthy human individuals. Study as a whole: Each donor contributed plates that comprised three CD4 naive, three CD4 memory, two CD8 naive and one CD8 memory. Study-level findings and limits: Among the subsets, naive ones generally showed larger estimated richness than memory ones.

Generated by immunoSEQ multiplex PCR, the TCRdb table keeps only in-frame clones and is missing some. Seen here are more than 2,000,000 clones, 90% to 95% observed once, and the top ten hold about 0.39%. The CDR3 sequence is 14 residues long. V lost 4 bases and J lost 4, with 11 bases in between. Germline values: CDR1 SGDLS, CDR2 YYNGEE. About this clone itself: No antigen is known for it.

The receptor's source is a man in his late teens or twenties in good health. Some clones in this sample may be carry-over from other donors' samples. The chain combines TRBV9 with TRBJ2-2; D gene uncertain. Sequencing was performed on naive CD4+ T cells from PBMCs. Subset in this sample: CD45RA+ positively selected. The CDR3 here is CASSPRRSTGELFF. The CDR3 DNA sequence: TGTGCCAGCAGCCCCAGACGCAGCACCGGGGAGCTGTTTTTT. The full variable domain, completed using reference TRBV9 and TRBJ2-2, is DSGVTQTPKHLITATGQRVTLRCSPRSGDLSVYWYQQSLDQGLQFLIQYYNGEERAKGNILERFSAQQFPDLHSELNLSSLELGDSALYFCASSPRRSTGELFFGEGSRLTVL.